The entry below gives a single T cell receptor (beta chain) sequence along with its context. Different DNA sequences within this sample yield the same CDR3. This sample is part of a study of blood T cell repertoires in COVID-19. Study-level information: COVID-19 samples from acute and convalescent phases originated in the United States, Italy and Spain.

Data came from immunoSEQ multiplex PCR; TCRdb stores just in-frame clones and leaves some out. The sample lists roughly 180,000 clones, more than 80% occurring once. From germline, CDR1 is SGHAT and CDR2 FQNNGV. The ends were cut back, 0 bases at V and 5 bases at J, with 7 bases in the middle. The CDR3 has 13 amino acids. The origin of this receptor is a human donor in a cohort sampled during active COVID-19. Sequencing was performed on peripheral blood. The rearrangement links TRBV11-2 to TRBJ1-1, with TRBD1 as a possible D gene (5 bases). CDR3: CASSLDRGTEAFF. CDR3 bases: TGTGCCAGCAGCTTAGATAGGGGTACTGAAGCTTTCTTT.